The next 11 T cell receptor beta chains were all read from a single sample in a study of CDR3 diversity in severe acne. One entry per CDR3 protein, called by TCRdb with MiXCR from the PCR reads. The sample shows around 85,000 distinct CDR3 sequences, around 54% of them seen only once. Specimen: blood. The receptor source for this set is a male donor with severe acne vulgaris.

This clonotype was seen ten or more times. The CDR3: CASSMGQGAGTEAFF. The CDR3 DNA reads TGTGCCAGTAGTATGGGGCAGGGGGCTGGCACTGAAGCTTTCTTT. This rearrangement joins TRBV19 to TRBJ1-1; TRBD1 agrees at 8 bases. Germline V CDR1 and CDR2: LNHDA, SQIVND (reference sequence). The V and J ends lost 3 bases and 4 bases, in that order; junction bases with no gene match: 7. The CDR3 runs 15 residues. Full variable domain (rest looked up from reference TRBV19 and TRBJ1-1): DGGITQSPKYLFRKEGQNVTLSCEQNLNHDAMYWYRQDPGQGLRLIYYSQIVNDFQKGDIAEGYSVSREKKESFPLTVTSAQKNPTAFYLCASSMGQGAGTEAFFGQGTRLTVV.

The V and J genes are TRBV29-1 and TRBJ2-6; 8 nucleotides line up with TRBD1. This CDR3 is 18 amino acids long. CDR1 and CDR2 from the germline V gene are SQVTM and ANQGSEA. The V gene end was trimmed by 1 base and the J gene end by 0 bases; junction bases not matched to a gene: 8. The CDR3 sequence: CSVEALDRGGSGANVLTF. CDR3 sequence (DNA): TGCAGCGTTGAAGCCCTCGACAGGGGCGGCTCTGGGGCCAACGTCCTGACTTTC.

By share, this clonotype counts as medium-sized. This chain links TRBV20-1 with TRBJ2-1; 8 bases agree with TRBD1. Germline CDR1 reads DFQATT; CDR2 reads SNEGSKA (reference sequence). V was clipped by 3 bases and J by 5 bases; unmatched bases: 12. The CDR3 spans 16 residues. The CDR3 loop is CSASSSGQGVNNEQFF. The CDR3 coding sequence is TGCAGTGCTAGTTCCTCAGGACAGGGAGTCAACAATGAGCAGTTCTTC.

The V and J genes are TRBV7-2 and TRBJ2-1; a possible D gene is TRBD1 (6 bases). The CDR3 is 14 amino acids. Germline CDR1 and CDR2: SGHTA and FQGNSA. Trimming removed 2 bases at V and 10 bases at J, with 15 bases between. CDR3 in DNA: TGTGCCAGCAGCTTAAGAGGGGGTGCATTAGAGCAGTTCTTC. Amino acid sequence: CASSLRGGALEQFF.

Many counts were recorded for this clonotype. The V and J genes are TRBV25-1 and TRBJ1-6; D perhaps matches TRBD1 (5 bases). The CDR3 is 13 residues long. The V gene's germline CDR1 is MGHDK and CDR2 SYGVNS. V was pared by 6 bases and J by 11 bases, with 14 bases between. In DNA form, the CDR3 reads TGTGCCAGCAGCATCGGGGCTGGAACACCCCTCCACTTT. Translating gives CASSIGAGTPLHF.

The CDR3 DNA reads as TGTGCCAGCAGGGGTCTTGAAGCTTTCTTT. Its protein product is CASRGLEAFF. The chain employs TRBV2 and TRBJ1-1; no clear D gene. The CDR3 spans 10 residues. Germline values: CDR1 SNHLY, CDR2 FYNNEI. V shed 6 bases and J shed 7 bases, with 6 bases lying between them.

V and J are TRBV27 and TRBJ2-7; D tentatively fits TRBD1 or TRBD2 (5 bases each). V lost 4 bases and J lost 0, with 16 bases in between. The CDR3 has 16 residues. Germline CDR1 and CDR2: MNHEY and SMNVEV (reference sequence). In DNA form, the CDR3 reads TGTGCCAGCAGTTCCCCCATAGGGGACGGCTCCTACGAGCAGTACTTC. Translation gives CASSSPIGDGSYEQYF.

The rearrangement joins TRBV4-2 to TRBJ2-1, with 11 bases matching TRBD2. Losses at the gene ends were 0 bases for V and 8 bases for J; bases not matched to a gene: 3. CDR1 and CDR2 (germline): LGHNA, YNFKEQ. CDR3 length equals 15 residues. Here the CDR3 reads CASSQDSGRVYEQFF. The DNA of the CDR3 is TGTGCCAGCAGCCAAGATAGCGGGAGGGTCTATGAGCAGTTCTTC.

This clonotype was detected a few times. The chain combines TRBV4-1 with TRBJ2-5; 7 nucleotides line up with TRBD2. Germline CDR1 reads MGHRA; CDR2 reads YSYEKL. The CDR3 is made up of 16 amino acids. The J segment lost 5 bases and the V segment lost 0 bases, leaving 9 bases of the junction unmatched. The chain's CDR3 is CASSQDKASGKETQYF. In DNA form, the CDR3 reads TGCGCCAGCAGCCAAGATAAGGCTAGCGGTAAGGAGACCCAGTACTTC.

Details on this clonotype: One end of the junction varies from germline; a read error may be responsible. The V gene is TRBV5-6, the J gene TRBJ2-5; D is unresolved. The CDR3 length is 13 residues. CDR1 is SGHDT, CDR2 YYEEEE, per germline. CDR3 nucleotide sequence: TGTGCCAGCAACTTGGCAGGCTGGGAGACCCAGTACTTC. Translating gives CASNLAGWETQYF. Combining the CDR3 with reference TRBV5-6 and TRBJ2-5 gives the whole variable domain DAGVTQSPTHLIKTRGQQVTLRCSPKSGHDTVSWYQQALGQGPQFIFQYYEEEERQRGNFPDRFSGHQFPNYSSELNVNALLLGDSALYLCASNLAGWETQYFGPGTRLLVL.

Here the CDR3 reads CAWTERDRLDYSPLHF. CDR3 nucleotides: TGTGCCTGGACTGAACGGGACAGACTAGATTATTCACCCCTCCACTTT. This chain joins TRBV30 and TRBJ1-6; TRBD1 agrees at 7 bases. Germline CDR1 GTSNPN, CDR2 SVGIG (reference sequence). With V trimmed by 4 bases and J by 8 bases, 14 bases remained unmatched. The CDR3 runs 16 residues. The variable domain in full, completed from reference TRBV30 and TRBJ1-6, reads SQTIHQWPATLVQPVGSPLSLECTVEGTSNPNLYWYRQAAGRGLQLLFYSVGIGQISSEVPQNLSASRPQDRQFILSSKKLLLSDSGFYLCAWTERDRLDYSPLHFGNGTRLTVT.